A single sample gave rise to the 12 T cell receptor beta chains below, sequenced in a study of technical replicates of blood from a handful of donors. Produced via immunoSEQ multiplex PCR; TCRdb's table is partial and in-frame only. The data show about 12,000 clones, roughly 94% seen once. Sequencing used PBMCs. The source of these receptors is a human donor in good health.

V and J are TRBV6-1 and TRBJ2-3, with TRBD1 matching 9 bases. Germline V gene data show CDR1 as MNHNS and CDR2 as SASEGT. This CDR3 comprises 14 residues. V was pared by 5 bases and J by 3 bases, with 3 bases of the junction left unmatched. CDR3 nucleotide sequence: TGTGCCAGCAGTACAGGGGGCTGGACAGATACGCAGTATTTT. Residues: CASSTGGWTDTQYF.

The chain couples TRBV30 to TRBJ1-1; D call uncertain. Germline CDR1 and CDR2: GTSNPN and SVGIG (reference sequence). The CDR3 runs 11 residues. V lost 2 bases to trimming and J lost 4 bases, with 5 bases between them. The chain's CDR3 is CAWSPRTEAFF. DNA of the CDR3: TGTGCCTGGAGTCCCCGCACTGAAGCTTTCTTT.

The chain joins TRBV27 to TRBJ1-1, with a possible D match to TRBD1 (5 bases). The CDR3 runs 11 residues. V was pared by 6 bases and J by 6 bases, with 8 bases between. Germline CDR1 MNHEY, CDR2 SMNVEV (reference sequence). In nucleotides, the CDR3 is TGTGCCAGCAGGGGGCTGGCTGAAGCTTTCTTT. It translates to CASRGLAEAFF.

The chain joins TRBV5-4 to TRBJ2-1; D uncertain. V dropped 0 bases and J dropped 6 bases, with 7 bases sitting between them. The CDR3 length is 13 residues. CDR1 is SGHNT, CDR2 YYREEE, per germline (reference sequence). Here the CDR3 reads CASSLGSVNEQFF. The CDR3 DNA is TGTGCCAGCAGCTTGGGAAGCGTCAATGAGCAGTTCTTC.

The chain links TRBV7-9 to TRBJ1-1; weak D call: TRBD1 (6 bases). The CDR3 has 13 residues. Germline CDR1 and CDR2: SEHNR and FQNEAQ (reference sequence). With 5 bases removed from V and 4 bases from J, the gap between germline ends came to 11 bases. The CDR3 region has the DNA TGTGCCAGCAGCGTAACAGGGATCACTGAAGCTTTCTTT. Protein sequence: CASSVTGITEAFF.

In its sample, this clone was seen once. This rearrangement joins TRBV6-1 to TRBJ2-7; 10 bases map to TRBD2. Germline V lookup: CDR1 MNHNS, CDR2 SASEGT. The CDR3 is 15 residues long. The V segment lost 6 bases and the J segment 0 bases; nucleotides outside the gene matches: 5. In DNA, the CDR3 is TGTGCCAGCAGAGAACTAGCGGGATCCTCCTACGAGCAGTACTTC. Its translation is CASRELAGSSYEQYF.

This rearrangement joins TRBV27 to TRBJ2-2; TRBD2 matches at 8 bases. The CDR3 has 14 amino acids. Trimming took 8 bases from V and 2 from J; bases not matched to a gene: 4. From germline, CDR1 is MNHEY and CDR2 SMNVEV (reference sequence). This CDR3 is CASSTSVNTGELFF. The CDR3 DNA is TGTGCCAGCTCGACTAGCGTTAACACCGGGGAGCTGTTTTTT.

This rearrangement joins TRBV14 to TRBJ2-3; 8 positions agree with TRBD2. The CDR3 covers 18 residues. The germline V gene encodes CDR1 SGHDN and CDR2 FVKESK. The V gene end was trimmed by 2 bases and the J gene end by 1 base; junction bases not matched to a gene: 11. For the CDR3, the DNA is TGTGCCAGCAGCCAAAGCGGGAGTGGTAATTTAGGCACAGATACGCAGTATTTT. As protein: CASSQSGSGNLGTDTQYF.

This clone was seen only a few times. V gene TRBV5-1 combines with J gene TRBJ1-4; TRBD1 agrees at 7 bases. The length of the CDR3 is 13 residues. Trimming cost V 7 bases and J 9 bases; bases outside gene matches: 9. Germline loops: CDR1 SGHRS, CDR2 YFSETQ. The CDR3 DNA sequence: TGCGCCAGCCGGCCGGGGGACAGTAAAAAACTGTTTTTT. Translating gives CASRPGDSKKLFF.

In this sample, this clone turned up once. V is TRBV7-2 and J is TRBJ1-3; TRBD1 matches at 8 bases. CDR3 size: 14 residues. Trimming removed 5 bases from V and 2 bases from J; junction bases left unmatched: 2. Germline CDR1 reads SGHTA; CDR2 reads FQGNSA. CDR3 amino acids: CASSPQGAGNTIYF. The CDR3 bases are TGTGCCAGCAGCCCACAGGGGGCTGGAAACACCATATATTTT.

The genes are TRBV28 and TRBJ2-4; possibly TRBD2 for D (5 bases). CDR3 length equals 15 residues. The germline V and J ends were trimmed by 4 bases and 7 bases, with 17 bases remaining between them. Per the germline V gene, CDR1 is MDHEN and CDR2 is SYDVKM. The CDR3 is CASSSALEGRNIQYF. The CDR3 DNA reads TGTGCCAGCAGTTCCGCACTCGAGGGTAGGAACATTCAGTACTTC.

This clone was recorded once. The chain combines TRBV6-1 with TRBJ2-1; D not certain. Trimming took 6 bases from V and 5 from J, leaving 11 bases between them. CDR3 size: 13 residues. Germline V gene data show CDR1 as MNHNS and CDR2 as SASEGT. CDR3 bases: TGTGCCAGCAGAGGAGCTTGGGACAATGAGCAGTTCTTC. Translated, it gives CASRGAWDNEQFF.